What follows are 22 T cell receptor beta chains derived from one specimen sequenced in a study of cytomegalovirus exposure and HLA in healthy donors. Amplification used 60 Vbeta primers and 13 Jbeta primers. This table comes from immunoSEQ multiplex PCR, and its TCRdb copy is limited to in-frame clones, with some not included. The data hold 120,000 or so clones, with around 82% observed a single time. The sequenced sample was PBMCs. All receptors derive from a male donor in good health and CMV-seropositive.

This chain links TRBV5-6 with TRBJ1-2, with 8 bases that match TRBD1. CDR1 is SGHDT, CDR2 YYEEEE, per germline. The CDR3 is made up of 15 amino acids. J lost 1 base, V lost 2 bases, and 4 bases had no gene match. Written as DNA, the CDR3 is TGTGCCAGCAGCTTCACCGACAGGGGTAACTATGGCTACACCTTC. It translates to CASSFTDRGNYGYTF.

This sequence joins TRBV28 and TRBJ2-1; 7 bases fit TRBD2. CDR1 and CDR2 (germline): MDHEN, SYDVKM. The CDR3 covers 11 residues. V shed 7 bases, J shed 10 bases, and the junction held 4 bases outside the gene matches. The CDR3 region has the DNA TGTGCCAGCATAACGGGAGGAGAGCAGTTCTTC. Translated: CASITGGEQFF.

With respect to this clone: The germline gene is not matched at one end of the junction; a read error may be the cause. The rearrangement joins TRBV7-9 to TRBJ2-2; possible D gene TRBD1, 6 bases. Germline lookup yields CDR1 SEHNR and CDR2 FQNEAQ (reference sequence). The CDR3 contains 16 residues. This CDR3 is CSSSLLHRVATGELFF. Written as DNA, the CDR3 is TGTTCCAGCAGCTTATTGCACAGGGTGGCCACCGGGGAGCTGTTTTTT.

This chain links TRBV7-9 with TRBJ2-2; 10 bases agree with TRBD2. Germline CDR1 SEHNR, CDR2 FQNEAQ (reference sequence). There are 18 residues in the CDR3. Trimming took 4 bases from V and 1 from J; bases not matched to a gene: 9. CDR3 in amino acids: CASSSGVPSGRNTGELFF. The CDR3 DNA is TGTGCCAGCAGCTCAGGGGTGCCTAGCGGGAGGAACACCGGGGAGCTGTTTTTT.

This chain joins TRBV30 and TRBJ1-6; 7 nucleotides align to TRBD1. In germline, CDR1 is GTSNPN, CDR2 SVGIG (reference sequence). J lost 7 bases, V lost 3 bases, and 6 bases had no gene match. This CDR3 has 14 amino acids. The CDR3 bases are TGTGCCTGGAGCCGGGACAGTATAAATTCACCCCTCCACTTT. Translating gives CAWSRDSINSPLHF.

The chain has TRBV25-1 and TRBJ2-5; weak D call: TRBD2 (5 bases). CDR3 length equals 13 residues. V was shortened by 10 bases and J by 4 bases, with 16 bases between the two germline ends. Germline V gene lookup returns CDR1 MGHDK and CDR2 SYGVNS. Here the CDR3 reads CATARRTGETQYF. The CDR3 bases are TGTGCCACCGCCCGAAGGACTGGAGAGACCCAGTACTTC. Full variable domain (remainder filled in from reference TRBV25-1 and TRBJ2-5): EADIYQTPRYLVIGTGKKITLECSQTMGHDKMYWYQQDPGMELHLIHYSYGVNSTEKGDLSSESTVSRIRTEHFPLTLESARPSHTSQYLCATARRTGETQYFGPGTRLLVL.

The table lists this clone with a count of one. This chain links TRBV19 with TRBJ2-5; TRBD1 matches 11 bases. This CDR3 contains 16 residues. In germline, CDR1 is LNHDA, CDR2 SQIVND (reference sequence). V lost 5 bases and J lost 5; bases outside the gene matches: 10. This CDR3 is CASSSWTGGKGETQYF. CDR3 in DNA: TGTGCCAGTAGTTCGTGGACAGGGGGCAAGGGGGAGACCCAGTACTTC.

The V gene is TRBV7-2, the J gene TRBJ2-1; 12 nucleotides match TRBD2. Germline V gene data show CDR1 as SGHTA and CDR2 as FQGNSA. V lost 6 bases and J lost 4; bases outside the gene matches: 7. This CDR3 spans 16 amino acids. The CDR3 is CASRLAGGHGYNEQFF. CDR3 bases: TGTGCCAGCAGACTAGCGGGAGGCCATGGGTACAATGAGCAGTTCTTC.

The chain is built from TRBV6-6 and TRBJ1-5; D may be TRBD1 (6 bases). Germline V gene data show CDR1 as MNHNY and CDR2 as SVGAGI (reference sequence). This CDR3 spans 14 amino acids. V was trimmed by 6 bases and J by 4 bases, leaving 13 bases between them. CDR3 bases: TGTGCCAGCAGATGGGACAAGATTAATCAGCCCCAGCATTTT. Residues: CASRWDKINQPQHF.

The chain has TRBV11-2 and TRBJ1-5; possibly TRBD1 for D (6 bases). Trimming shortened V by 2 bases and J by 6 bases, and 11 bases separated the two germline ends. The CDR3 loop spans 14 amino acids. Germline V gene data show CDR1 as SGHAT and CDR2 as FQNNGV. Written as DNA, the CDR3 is TGTGCCAGCAGCTTATCCCAGGGGATTCAGCCCCAGCATTTT. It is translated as CASSLSQGIQPQHF.

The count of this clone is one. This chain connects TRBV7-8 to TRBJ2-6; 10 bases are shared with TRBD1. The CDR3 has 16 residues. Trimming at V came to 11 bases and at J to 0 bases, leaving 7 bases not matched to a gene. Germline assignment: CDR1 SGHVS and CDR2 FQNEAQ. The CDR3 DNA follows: TGTGCCTACCGGGACAGGGGTCTCTCTGGGGCCAACGTCCTGACTTTC. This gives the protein CAYRDRGLSGANVLTF.

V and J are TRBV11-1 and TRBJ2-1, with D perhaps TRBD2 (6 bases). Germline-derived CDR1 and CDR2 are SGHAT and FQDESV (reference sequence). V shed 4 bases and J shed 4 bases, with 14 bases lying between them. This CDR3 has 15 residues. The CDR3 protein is CASSSGTYQYNEQFF. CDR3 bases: TGTGCCAGCAGCTCTGGGACTTACCAGTACAATGAGCAGTTCTTC.

The CDR3 DNA is TGCGCCAGCACTCCCTTGGGAACTAGCGGGAGGGCCTCAGATGAGCAGTTCTTC. Translated: CASTPLGTSGRASDEQFF. The V gene is TRBV5-1, the J gene TRBJ2-1; 13 bases match TRBD2. This CDR3 has 18 amino acids. Germline V gives CDR1 SGHRS, CDR2 YFSETQ. The J segment lost 8 bases and the V segment lost 6 bases, leaving 17 bases of the junction unmatched. Based on the CDR3 plus reference TRBV5-1 and TRBJ2-1, the full variable domain is KAGVTQTPRYLIKTRGQQVTLSCSPISGHRSVSWYQQTPGQGLQFLFEYFSETQRNKGNFPGRFSGRQFSNSRSEMNVSTLELGDSALYLCASTPLGTSGRASDEQFFGPGTRLTVL.

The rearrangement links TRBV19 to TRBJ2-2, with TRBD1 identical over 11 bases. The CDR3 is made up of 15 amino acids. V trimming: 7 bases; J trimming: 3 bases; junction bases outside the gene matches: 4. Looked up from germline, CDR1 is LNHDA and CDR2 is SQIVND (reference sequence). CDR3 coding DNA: TGTGCCAGTATTGGGACAGGGGGTTACACCGGGGAGCTGTTTTTT. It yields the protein CASIGTGGYTGELFF.

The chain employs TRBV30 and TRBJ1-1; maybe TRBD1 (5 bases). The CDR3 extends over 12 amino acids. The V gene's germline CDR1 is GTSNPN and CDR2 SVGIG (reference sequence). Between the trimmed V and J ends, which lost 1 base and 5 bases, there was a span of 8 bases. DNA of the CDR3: TGTGCCTGGAGTGAGCCAGGGACTGAAGCTTTCTTT. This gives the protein CAWSEPGTEAFF. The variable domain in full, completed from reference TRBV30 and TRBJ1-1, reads SQTIHQWPATLVQPVGSPLSLECTVEGTSNPNLYWYRQAAGRGLQLLFYSVGIGQISSEVPQNLSASRPQDRQFILSSKKLLLSDSGFYLCAWSEPGTEAFFGQGTRLTVV.

For the CDR3, the DNA is TGCAGCGTTAGTGGGGCCAGCGGGATTCACAATGAGCAGTTCTTC. It codes for CSVSGASGIHNEQFF. The rearrangement joins TRBV29-1 to TRBJ2-1; 7 bases match TRBD2. Germline CDR1 is SQVTM and CDR2 is ANQGSEA. J gave up 5 bases and V 5 bases, and 12 bases lay outside the gene matches. This CDR3 is 15 amino acids long.

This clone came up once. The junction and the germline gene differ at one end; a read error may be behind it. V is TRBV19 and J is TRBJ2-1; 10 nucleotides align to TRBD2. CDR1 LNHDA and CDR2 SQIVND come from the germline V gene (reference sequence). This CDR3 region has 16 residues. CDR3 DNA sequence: TGTGCCACCTCACCACTCCTAGCGGGAGACTACGATGAGCAGTTCTTC. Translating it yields CATSPLLAGDYDEQFF.

The DNA for the CDR3 is TGTGCCAGTAGTATCCCCTGGGACAGGGGACATGGCTACACCTTC. The encoded protein is CASSIPWDRGHGYTF. The chain joins TRBV19 to TRBJ1-2; 10 nucleotides match TRBD1. Germline V gene lookup returns CDR1 LNHDA and CDR2 SQIVND (reference sequence). CDR3 length: 15 residues. The ends lost 3 bases at V and 6 bases at J; junction bases unmatched: 7.

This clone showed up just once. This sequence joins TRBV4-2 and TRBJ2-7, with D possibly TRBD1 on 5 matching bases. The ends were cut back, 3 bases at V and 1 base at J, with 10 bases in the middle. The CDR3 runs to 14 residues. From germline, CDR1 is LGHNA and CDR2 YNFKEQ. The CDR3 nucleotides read TGTGCCAGCAGCCAGGTGCAGGGATCCTACGAGCAGTACTTC. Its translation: CASSQVQGSYEQYF.

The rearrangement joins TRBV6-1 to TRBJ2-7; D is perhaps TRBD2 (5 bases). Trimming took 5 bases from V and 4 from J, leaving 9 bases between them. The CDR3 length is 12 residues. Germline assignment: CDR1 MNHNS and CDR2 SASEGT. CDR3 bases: TGTGCCAGCAGTCTAGCCGGATACGAGCAGTACTTC. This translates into CASSLAGYEQYF.

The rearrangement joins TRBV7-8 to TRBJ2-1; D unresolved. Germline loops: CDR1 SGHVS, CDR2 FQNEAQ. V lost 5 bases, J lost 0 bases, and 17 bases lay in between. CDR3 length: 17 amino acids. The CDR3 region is CASSPRPTKSSYNEQFF. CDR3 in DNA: TGTGCCAGCAGCCCAAGGCCGACAAAAAGCTCCTACAATGAGCAGTTCTTC.

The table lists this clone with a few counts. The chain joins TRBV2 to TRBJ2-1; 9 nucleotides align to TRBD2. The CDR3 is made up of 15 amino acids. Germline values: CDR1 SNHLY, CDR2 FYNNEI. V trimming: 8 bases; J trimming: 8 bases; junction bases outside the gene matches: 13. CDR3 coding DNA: TGTGCCAGCGCCCAAACGCTAGCGGGAACCCATGAGCAGTTCTTC. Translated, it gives CASAQTLAGTHEQFF.